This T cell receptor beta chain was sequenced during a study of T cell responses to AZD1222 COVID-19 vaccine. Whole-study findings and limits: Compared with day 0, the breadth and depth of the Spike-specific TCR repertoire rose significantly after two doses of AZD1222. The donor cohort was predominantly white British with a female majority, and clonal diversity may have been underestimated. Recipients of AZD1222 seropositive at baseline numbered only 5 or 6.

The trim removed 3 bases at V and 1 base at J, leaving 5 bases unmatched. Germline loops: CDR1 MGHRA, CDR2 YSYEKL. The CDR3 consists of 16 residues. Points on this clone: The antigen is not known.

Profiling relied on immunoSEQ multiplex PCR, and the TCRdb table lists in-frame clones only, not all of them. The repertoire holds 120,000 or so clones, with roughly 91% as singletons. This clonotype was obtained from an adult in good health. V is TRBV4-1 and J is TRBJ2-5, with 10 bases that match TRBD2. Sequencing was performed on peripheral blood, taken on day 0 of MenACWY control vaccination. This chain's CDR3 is CASSHIGLAVQETQYF. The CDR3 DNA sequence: TGCGCCAGCAGCCATATCGGACTAGCGGTCCAAGAGACCCAGTACTTC.